The clone carrying this T cell receptor beta chain was recorded at least ten times. The data derive from a study of human T cells and chemical hapten exposure. At the level of the study: After 6 days, upper back 0.01% DPC patch tests were scored.

Unique molecular identifiers were linked by the library to individual cDNA molecules. In TCRdb, the RACE reads were re-called with MiXCR into one record per CDR3 protein. The sample has hundreds of thousands of distinct CDR3 sequences; about 6% are singletons. Time point: patch test 2, 6 weeks after DPC sensitization. Treatment meaning: therapeutic diphenylcyclopropenone sensitization with weekly scalp DPC. Blood draws preceded each patch test application. The CDR3 sequence is 13 residues long. The germline gives CDR1 SQVTM, CDR2 ANQGSEA. Trimming at V came to 5 bases and at J to 0 bases, leaving 0 bases not matched to a gene.

This specimen consisted of whole blood, obtained in connection with sensitization to the hapten diphenylcyclopropenone (DPC). The source of this sequence is a woman aged 18-30 years with alopecia areata. Some clones in this sample may be carry-over from other donors' samples. The chain combines TRBV29-1 with TRBJ2-3, with 9 positions matching TRBD2. The CDR3 loop is CSVSGGSTDTQYF. For the CDR3, the DNA is TGCAGCGTTAGCGGGGGGAGCACAGATACGCAGTATTTT.